Below are 11 T cell receptor beta chains sequenced from a single sample in a study of T cell responses to AZD1222 COVID-19 vaccine. Data came from immunoSEQ multiplex PCR; TCRdb stores just in-frame clones and leaves some out. The sample holds around 95,000 clones, about 86% seen once. The sample was peripheral blood, taken on day 0 of AZD1222 vaccination. The receptor set was obtained from an adult in good health.

This CDR3 is CASRGSGGTEAFF. CDR3 sequence (DNA): TGTGCCAGTAGAGGAAGTGGGGGCACTGAAGCTTTCTTT. This chain joins TRBV19 and TRBJ1-1, with a weak D call TRBD1 (5 bases). The germline V gene has CDR1 LNHDA and CDR2 SQIVND (reference sequence). The V gene lost 6 bases and the J gene lost 4 bases, with 12 bases spanning the gap. The CDR3 loop spans 13 amino acids.

The chain joins TRBV3-1 (or the pseudogene TRBV3-2) to TRBJ2-3; D is perhaps TRBD1 or TRBD2 (6 bases each). CDR1 is LGHDT, CDR2 YNNKEL, per germline (reference sequence). V lost 7 bases and J 9 bases, leaving 20 bases between the germline ends. There are 14 residues in the CDR3. Here the CDR3 DNA reads TGTGCCAGCACCCAGGGGCCGCGGAGGGGGACGCAGTATTTT. The encoded protein is CASTQGPRRGTQYF.

J is TRBJ1-5 and V is TRBV15; TRBD1 is a possible D gene (6 bases). The V gene's germline CDR1 is LNHNV and CDR2 YYDKDF (reference sequence). This CDR3 is 14 amino acids long. V dropped 7 bases and J dropped 10 bases, with 20 bases sitting between them. As DNA, the CDR3 is TGTGCCACCAAGAGGGGGAGGGGTGAGGACCCCCAGCATTTT. Protein product: CATKRGRGEDPQHF. The whole variable domain, filled in from reference TRBV15 and TRBJ1-5, reads DAMVIQNPRYQVTQFGKPVTLSCSQTLNHNVMYWYQQKSSQAPKLLFHYYDKDFNNEADTPDNFQSRRPNTSFCFLDIRSPGLGDTAMYLCATKRGRGEDPQHFGDGTRLSIL.

V usage is TRBV13 and J usage is TRBJ2-7, with TRBD2 identical over 7 bases. Germline V lookup: CDR1 PRHDT, CDR2 FYEKMQ (reference sequence). Trimming took 8 bases from V and 1 from J; bases not matched to a gene: 5. This CDR3 has 13 residues. The CDR3 sequence is CASGRLASYEQYF. DNA for the CDR3: TGTGCCAGCGGGAGACTAGCTTCCTACGAGCAGTACTTC. The full variable domain, its missing parts supplied by reference TRBV13 and TRBJ2-7, is AAGVIQSPRHLIKEKRETATLKCYPIPRHDTVYWYQQGPGQDPQFLISFYEKMQSDKGSIPDRFSAQQFSDYHSELNMSSLELGDSALYFCASGRLASYEQYFGPGTRLTVT.

The rearrangement joins TRBV13 to TRBJ2-3; 10 nucleotides line up with TRBD1. The CDR3 is 17 residues long. V shed 0 bases, J shed 3 bases, and the junction held 6 bases outside the gene matches. Germline CDR1 is PRHDT and CDR2 is FYEKMQ (reference sequence). CDR3 protein: CASSLGRGTGVTDTQYF. The CDR3 bases are TGTGCCAGCAGCTTAGGCCGAGGGACAGGGGTTACAGATACGCAGTATTTT.

There are a few counts of this clone. The gene calls are TRBV5-1 and TRBJ2-2; D is unresolved. The CDR3 consists of 12 residues. The V end was cut by 3 bases, the J end by 8 bases, with 8 bases between. Germline loops: CDR1 SGHRS, CDR2 YFSETQ. The CDR3 is CASSSQSGELFF. The CDR3 DNA follows: TGCGCCAGCAGCTCCCAATCAGGGGAGCTGTTTTTT.

The CDR3 sequence: CASSPSVTSGPLGTQYF. CDR3 DNA: TGTGCCAGCAGTCCCTCGGTTACTAGCGGGCCCCTGGGTACGCAGTATTTT. The chain combines TRBV27 with TRBJ2-3; 9 nucleotides align to TRBD2. The CDR3 contains 17 residues. The trim removed 5 bases at V and 8 bases at J, leaving 17 bases unmatched. Germline lookup yields CDR1 MNHEY and CDR2 SMNVEV (reference sequence).

The gene calls are TRBV29-1 and TRBJ1-1, with a possible D match to TRBD1 (5 bases). The CDR3 extends over 14 amino acids. V lost 4 bases and J lost 1, with 13 bases in between. Germline CDR1 reads SQVTM; CDR2 reads ANQGSEA. The CDR3, as DNA: TGCAGCGTTGGGACACCACGAACGAACACTGAAGCTTTCTTT. Translating gives CSVGTPRTNTEAFF.

This clone came up once. V and J are TRBV5-1 and TRBJ2-5; no reliable D call. The CDR3 runs 14 residues. The V gene's germline CDR1 is SGHRS and CDR2 YFSETQ. Trimming pared 0 bases from V and 2 bases from J, leaving 8 bases between. Here the CDR3 DNA reads TGCGCCAGCAGCTTGGAGGCGTCTCAAGAGACCCAGTACTTC. It encodes CASSLEASQETQYF.

The V gene is TRBV5-6, the J gene TRBJ1-5; D is unclear. The CDR3 consists of 14 residues. Germline V CDR1 and CDR2: SGHDT, YYEEEE. V lost 2 bases, J lost 6 bases, and 12 bases lay in between. CDR3 sequence reads: CASSFRLVAQPQHF. The CDR3 bases are TGTGCCAGCAGCTTTAGGTTGGTGGCTCAGCCCCAGCATTTT.

V usage is TRBV19 and J usage is TRBJ2-7; 15 bases are shared with TRBD2. Germline-derived CDR1 and CDR2 are LNHDA and SQIVND (reference sequence). This CDR3 spans 15 amino acids. V lost 5 bases and J lost 5; bases outside the gene matches: 4. CDR3 sequence reads: CASSSGLAGGDEQYF. CDR3 DNA: TGTGCCAGTAGTTCCGGACTAGCGGGAGGGGACGAGCAGTACTTC.